The clone carrying this TCR beta chain was counted at least ten times. The antigen is unknown. The data were obtained in a study of T cells in Graves' hyperthyroidism and ophthalmopathy. Study at large: Peripheral blood samples were taken at initial diagnosis, prior to any treatment.

The TCR beta CDR3 regions underwent amplification using RNA transcripts as the source. When the TCR CDR3 underwent first-round RT-PCR, the HTBI primer set was used. TCRdb reprocessed the multiplex PCR reads with MiXCR, giving one entry per CDR3 protein. The profile shows approximately 610,000 distinct CDR3 sequences, under 15% of them singletons. The CDR3 has 13 amino acids. Trimming took 8 bases from V and 4 from J, leaving 15 bases between them. The germline CDR1 and CDR2 sequences are SGHAT and FQNNGV. Study results and caveats: Ophthalmopathy and stable hyperthyroidism were told apart by a 13 V-J model.

The sequence was collected from a woman in her 40s with Graves' ophthalmopathy. The V and J genes are TRBV11-2 and TRBJ2-7, with D perhaps matching TRBD2 (5 bases). The specimen sequenced was blood. The CDR3 is CASLAAGGYEQYF. CDR3 sequence (DNA): TGTGCCAGCCTAGCAGCTGGCGGTTACGAGCAGTACTTC.